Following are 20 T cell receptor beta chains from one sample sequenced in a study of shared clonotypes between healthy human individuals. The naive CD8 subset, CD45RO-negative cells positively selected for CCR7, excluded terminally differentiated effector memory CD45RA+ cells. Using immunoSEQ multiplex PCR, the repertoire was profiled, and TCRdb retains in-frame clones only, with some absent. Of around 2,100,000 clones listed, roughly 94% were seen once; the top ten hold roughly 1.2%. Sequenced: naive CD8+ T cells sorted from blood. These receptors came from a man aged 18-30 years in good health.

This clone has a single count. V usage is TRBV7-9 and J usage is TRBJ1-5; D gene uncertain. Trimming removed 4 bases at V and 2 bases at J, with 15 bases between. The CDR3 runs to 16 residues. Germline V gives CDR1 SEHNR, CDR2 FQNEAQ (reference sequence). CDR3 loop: CASSSSRDEGNQPQHF. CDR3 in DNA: TGTGCCAGCAGCTCCTCGAGGGATGAGGGCAATCAGCCCCAGCATTTT. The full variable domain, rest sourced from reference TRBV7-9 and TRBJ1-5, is DTGVSQNPRHKITKRGQNVTFRCDPISEHNRLYWYRQTLGQGPEFLTYFQNEAQLEKSRLLSDRFSAERPKGSFSTLEIQRTEQGDSAMYLCASSSSRDEGNQPQHFGDGTRLSIL.

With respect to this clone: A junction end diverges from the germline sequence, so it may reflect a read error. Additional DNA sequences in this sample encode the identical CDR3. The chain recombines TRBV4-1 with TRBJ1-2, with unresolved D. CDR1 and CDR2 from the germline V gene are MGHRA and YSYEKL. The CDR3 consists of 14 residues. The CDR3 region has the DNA TGCGCCAGCAGTCAAGTGTCGAACAACTATGGCTACACCTTC. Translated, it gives CASSQVSNNYGYTF.

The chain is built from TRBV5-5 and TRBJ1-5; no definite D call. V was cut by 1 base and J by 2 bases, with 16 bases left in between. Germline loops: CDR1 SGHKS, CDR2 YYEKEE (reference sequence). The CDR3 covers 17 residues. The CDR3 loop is CASSLYLQPGGNQPQHF. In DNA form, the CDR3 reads TGTGCCAGCAGCTTGTATCTCCAGCCGGGAGGCAATCAGCCCCAGCATTTT.

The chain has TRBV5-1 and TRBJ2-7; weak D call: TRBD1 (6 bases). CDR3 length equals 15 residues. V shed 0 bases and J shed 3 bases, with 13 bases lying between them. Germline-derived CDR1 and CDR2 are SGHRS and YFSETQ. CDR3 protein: CASSLAQGLFYEQYF. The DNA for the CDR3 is TGCGCCAGCAGCTTGGCACAGGGTCTTTTCTACGAGCAGTACTTC.

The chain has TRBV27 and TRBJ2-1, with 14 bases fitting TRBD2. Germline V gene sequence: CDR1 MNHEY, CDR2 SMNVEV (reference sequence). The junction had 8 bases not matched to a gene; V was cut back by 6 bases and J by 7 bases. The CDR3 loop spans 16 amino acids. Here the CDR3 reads CASSLGLAGGVNEQFF. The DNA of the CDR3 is TGTGCCAGCAGCTTAGGACTAGCGGGGGGTGTGAATGAGCAGTTCTTC.

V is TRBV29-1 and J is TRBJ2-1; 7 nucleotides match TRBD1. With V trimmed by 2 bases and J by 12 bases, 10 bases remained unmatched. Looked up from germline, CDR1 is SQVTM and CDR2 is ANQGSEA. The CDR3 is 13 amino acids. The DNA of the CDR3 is TGCAGCGTTGAAACGGCAGGGGCAGGGGGGCAGTTCTTC. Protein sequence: CSVETAGAGGQFF.

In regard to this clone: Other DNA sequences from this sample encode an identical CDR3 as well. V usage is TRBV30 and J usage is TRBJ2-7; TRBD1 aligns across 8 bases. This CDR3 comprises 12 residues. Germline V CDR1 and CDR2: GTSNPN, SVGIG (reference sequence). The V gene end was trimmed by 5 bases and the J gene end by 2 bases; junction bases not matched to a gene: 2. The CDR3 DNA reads TGTGCCTGGGGGACAGGAACCTACGAGCAGTACTTC. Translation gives CAWGTGTYEQYF.

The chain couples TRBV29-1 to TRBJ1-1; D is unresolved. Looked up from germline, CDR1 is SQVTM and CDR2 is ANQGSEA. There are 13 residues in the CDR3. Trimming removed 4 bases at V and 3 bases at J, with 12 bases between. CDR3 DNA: TGCAGCGTTGTAGGATTGAAAGACACTGAAGCTTTCTTT. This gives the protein CSVVGLKDTEAFF.

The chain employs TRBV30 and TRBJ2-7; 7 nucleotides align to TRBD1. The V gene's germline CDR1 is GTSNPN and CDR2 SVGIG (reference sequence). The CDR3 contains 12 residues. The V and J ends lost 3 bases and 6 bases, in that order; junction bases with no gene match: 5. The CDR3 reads CAWSRDSFEQYF. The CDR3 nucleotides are TGTGCCTGGAGCCGGGACAGTTTCGAGCAGTACTTC.

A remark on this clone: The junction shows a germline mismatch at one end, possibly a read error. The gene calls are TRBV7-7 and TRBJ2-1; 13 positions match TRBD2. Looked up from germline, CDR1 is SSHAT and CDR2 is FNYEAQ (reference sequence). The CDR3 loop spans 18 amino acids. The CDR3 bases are TGTGCTAGCAGCTCGGGACTAGCGGGACGTCGAGCGAGGAATGAGCAGTTCTTC. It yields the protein CASSSGLAGRRARNEQFF. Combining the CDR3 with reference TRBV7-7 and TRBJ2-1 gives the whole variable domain GAGVSQSPRYKVTKRGQDVTLRCDPISSHATLYWYQQALGQGPEFLTYFNYEAQPDKSGLPSDRFSAERPEGSISTLTIQRTEQRDSAMYRCASSSGLAGRRARNEQFFGPGTRLTVL.

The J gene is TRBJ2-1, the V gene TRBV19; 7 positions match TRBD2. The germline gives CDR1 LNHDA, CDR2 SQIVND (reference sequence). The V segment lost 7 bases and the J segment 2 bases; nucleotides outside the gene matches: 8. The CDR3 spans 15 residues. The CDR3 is CASTDSGLTYNEQFF. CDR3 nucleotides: TGTGCCAGTACCGATAGCGGGCTTACCTACAATGAGCAGTTCTTC.

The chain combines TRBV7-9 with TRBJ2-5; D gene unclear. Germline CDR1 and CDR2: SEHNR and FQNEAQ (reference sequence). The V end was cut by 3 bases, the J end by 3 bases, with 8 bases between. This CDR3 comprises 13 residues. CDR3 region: CASSFVVEETQYF. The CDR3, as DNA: TGTGCCAGCAGCTTTGTAGTGGAAGAGACCCAGTACTTC.

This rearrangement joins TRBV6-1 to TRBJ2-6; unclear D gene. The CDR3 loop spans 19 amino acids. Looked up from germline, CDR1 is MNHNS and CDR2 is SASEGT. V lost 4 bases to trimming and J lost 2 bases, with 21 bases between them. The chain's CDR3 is CASSGEGSWAYPGANVLTF. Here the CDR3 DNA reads TGTGCCAGCAGTGGGGAAGGATCCTGGGCGTACCCTGGGGCCAACGTCCTGACTTTC.

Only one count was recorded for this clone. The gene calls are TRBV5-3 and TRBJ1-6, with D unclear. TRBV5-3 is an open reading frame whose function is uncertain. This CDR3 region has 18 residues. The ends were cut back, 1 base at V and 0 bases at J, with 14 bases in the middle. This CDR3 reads CARSLSQARSSYNSPLHF. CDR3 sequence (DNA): TGTGCCAGAAGCTTGAGCCAGGCCCGAAGCTCCTATAATTCACCCCTCCACTTT.

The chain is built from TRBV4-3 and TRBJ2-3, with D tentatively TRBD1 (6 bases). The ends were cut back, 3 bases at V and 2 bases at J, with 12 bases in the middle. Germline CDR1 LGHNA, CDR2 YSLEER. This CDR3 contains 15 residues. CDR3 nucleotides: TGCGCCAGCAGCCAGGGCCAGGGGCACACAGATACGCAGTATTTT. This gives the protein CASSQGQGHTDTQYF.

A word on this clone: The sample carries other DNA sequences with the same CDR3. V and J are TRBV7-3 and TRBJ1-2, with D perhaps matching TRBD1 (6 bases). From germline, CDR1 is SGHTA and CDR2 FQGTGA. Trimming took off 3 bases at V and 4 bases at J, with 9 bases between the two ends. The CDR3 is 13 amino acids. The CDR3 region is CASSFEGGYGYTF. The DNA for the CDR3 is TGTGCCAGCAGCTTTGAAGGGGGCTATGGCTACACCTTC.

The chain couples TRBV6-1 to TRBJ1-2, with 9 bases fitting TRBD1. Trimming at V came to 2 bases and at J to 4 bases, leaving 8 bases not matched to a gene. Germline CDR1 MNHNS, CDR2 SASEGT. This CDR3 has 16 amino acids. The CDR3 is CASSEWDRDPSYGYTF. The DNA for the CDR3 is TGTGCCAGCAGTGAATGGGACAGGGACCCAAGCTATGGCTACACCTTC.

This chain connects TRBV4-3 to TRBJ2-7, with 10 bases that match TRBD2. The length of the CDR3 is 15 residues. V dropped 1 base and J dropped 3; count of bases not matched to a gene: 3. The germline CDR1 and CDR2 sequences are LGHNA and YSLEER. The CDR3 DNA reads TGCGCCAGCAGCCAAGTCCTAGCGGGAGACTACGAGCAGTACTTC. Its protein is CASSQVLAGDYEQYF.

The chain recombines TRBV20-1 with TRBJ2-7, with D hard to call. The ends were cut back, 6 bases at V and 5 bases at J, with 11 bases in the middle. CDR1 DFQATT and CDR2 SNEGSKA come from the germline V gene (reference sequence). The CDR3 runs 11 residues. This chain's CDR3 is CSAAPADEQYF. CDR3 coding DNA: TGCAGTGCCGCCCCCGCGGACGAGCAGTACTTC.

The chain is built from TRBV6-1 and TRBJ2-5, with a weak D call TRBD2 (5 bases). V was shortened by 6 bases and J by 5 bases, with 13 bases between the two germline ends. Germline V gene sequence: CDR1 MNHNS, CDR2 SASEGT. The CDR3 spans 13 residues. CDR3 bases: TGTGCCAGCAGCGGGGTAGTGGCGGAGACCCAGTACTTC. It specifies CASSGVVAETQYF.